This T cell receptor (beta chain) was profiled in a study of blood T cells in healthy people across ages. About the research overall: With template switching, about one barcoded beta molecule was captured per two T cells. Study conclusions and caveats: Naive T cell percentage by flow cytometry tracked strongly with beta diversity.

Germline V gene lookup returns CDR1 ENHRY and CDR2 SYGVKD. The CDR3 sequence is 15 residues long. Trimming pared 2 bases from V and 0 bases from J, leaving 9 bases between. Points on this clonotype: The antigen is unknown.

Then a second PCR, running roughly 7 to 11 cycles, was carried out with a sample-barcoded 5' primer and a J-beta primer mix. A template-switch adaptor with 12 random nucleotides tagged each cDNA molecule. TCRdb recomputed calls from the 5' RACE reads with MiXCR, one row per CDR3 protein. The data hold fewer than 800,000 distinct CDR3 sequences, with about half observed a single time. The chain carries TRBV10-3 and TRBJ2-3, with TRBD2 as a possible D gene (5 bases). This clonotype was sampled from an older woman in good health. Sequenced sample: blood. CDR3 DNA sequence: TGTGCCATCAGTGAGCTAGCCGGGAGCACAGATACGCAGTATTTT. Encoded protein: CAISELAGSTDTQYF.